The 9 T cell receptor beta chains given below trace back to one sample, sequenced in a study of vaccination effects on CD4 cells after COVID-19. Generated by immunoSEQ multiplex PCR, the TCRdb table keeps only in-frame clones and is missing some. Of over 55,000 clones listed, over 70% are singletons. Antigen-specific CD4+ T cells were expanded with viral peptide pools in the ViraFEST assay before sequencing. Following an approximately eleven-day culture, CD4+ T cells were purified. Previously uninfected by SARS-CoV-2, the vaccine recipients also showed negative nucleocapsid antibodies. Antigens of these TCRs are unknown. Specimen: CD4+ T cells from PBMCs cultured with HCoV-OC43 spike peptides, collected before COVID-19 vaccination. Documented subset: HCoV-OC43 spike overlapping peptide pool stimulation. These receptors were taken from a human donor who received a COVID-19 vaccine.

V and J are TRBV7-9 and TRBJ2-3, with TRBD1 matching 10 bases. The CDR3 spans 16 residues. The trim removed 5 bases at V and 4 bases at J, leaving 9 bases unmatched. Germline V gene lookup returns CDR1 SEHNR and CDR2 FQNEAQ (reference sequence). The CDR3 coding sequence is TGTGCCAGCAGCCGGGGACAGGGGTTTTCTGCAGATACGCAGTATTTT. It translates to CASSRGQGFSADTQYF.

This chain links TRBV7-3 with TRBJ2-2; D unresolved. V was pared by 2 bases and J by 3 bases, with 1 base between. The germline CDR1 and CDR2 sequences are SGHTA and FQGTGA. This CDR3 contains 12 residues. The CDR3 sequence is CASSLYTGELFF. The CDR3 DNA follows: TGTGCCAGCAGCTTATACACCGGGGAGCTGTTTTTT.

The CDR3 DNA is TGTGCCAGTAGTCTCGGGCCTTTGAACACTGAAGCTTTCTTT. Its protein product is CASSLGPLNTEAFF. The rearrangement links TRBV19 to TRBJ1-1; no definite D call. CDR3 length: 14 residues. Between the trimmed V and J ends, which lost 5 bases and 0 bases, there was a span of 10 bases. Germline V CDR1 and CDR2: LNHDA, SQIVND (reference sequence).

The chain uses TRBV14 and TRBJ2-5; D gene uncertain. The CDR3 has 17 residues. Germline V lookup: CDR1 SGHDN, CDR2 FVKESK. V lost 4 bases and J lost 1, with 19 bases in between. CDR3 in amino acids: CASSLRTSLWGQETQYF. CDR3 DNA sequence: TGTGCCAGCAGCCTCAGAACGAGTCTGTGGGGCCAAGAGACCCAGTACTTC.

V gene TRBV6-2 or TRBV6-3 combines with J gene TRBJ2-7; D may be TRBD2 (6 bases). The germline V gene has CDR1 MNHEY and CDR2 SVGEGT. This CDR3 is 13 amino acids long. Trimming stripped 2 bases from V and 10 bases from J, with 15 bases between. CDR3 bases: TGTGCCAGCAGTTACGTGCGGGACGCGTTACAGTACGTC. Protein sequence: CASSYVRDALQYV.

The CDR3 spells CASSVATTHFGRGESAQYF. The CDR3 nucleotides are TGTGCCAGCAGCGTAGCTACGACACATTTTGGACGGGGGGAGAGCGCGCAGTATTTT. J is TRBJ2-3 and V is TRBV9; TRBD2 aligns across 7 bases. The CDR3 length is 19 residues. Trimming took 0 bases from V and 10 from J; bases not matched to a gene: 23. In germline, CDR1 is SGDLS, CDR2 YYNGEE.

The chain joins TRBV2 to TRBJ2-5; no clear D gene. The CDR3 length is 12 residues. Germline CDR1 is SNHLY and CDR2 is FYNNEI. The V end was cut by 6 bases, the J end by 5 bases, with 10 bases between. The CDR3 DNA is TGTGCCAGCAGCCCGGTAGGGGAGACCCAGTACTTC. Protein: CASSPVGETQYF.

This clone occurred once. This sequence joins TRBV2 and TRBJ2-7; the D is unclear. Germline-derived CDR1 and CDR2 are SNHLY and FYNNEI. V was cut by 3 bases and J by 4 bases, with 4 bases left in between. The CDR3 runs to 11 residues. The CDR3 loop reads CASSDFYEQYV. CDR3 nucleotides: TGTGCCAGCAGTGACTTTTACGAGCAGTACGTC.

V is TRBV5-3 and J is TRBJ2-7, with 7 bases fitting TRBD1. TRBV5-3 is recorded as an ORF, its role being uncertain. This CDR3 has 15 residues. With V trimmed by 6 bases and J by 0 bases, 9 bases remained unmatched. DNA for the CDR3: TGTGCCAGAAATTTTGAAGGGGACAGCTCCTACGAGCAGTACGTC. Protein sequence: CARNFEGDSSYEQYV.